This is a list of T cell receptor beta chains from one sample in a study of T-cell memory formation after mild COVID-19. TCRdb independently ran MiXCR on the 5' RACE reads; one entry per CDR3 protein. The table lists about 210,000 distinct CDR3 sequences, roughly a tenth of them singletons. Sequenced: PBMCs or a T cell subset sorted from them (not recorded which). The receptor set was obtained from a man between 18 and 29 years old who had mild COVID-19 (a few samples of this study predate the infection). Cell type and time point are not known. The CDR3 runs from the conserved cysteine through the conserved F or W. Each record gives: D gene, J gene, clone size, V gene, CDR3 protein, CDR3 DNA. The D gene is left open where the match is weak. Only some rows state a clone size, as once, few, many or a class for expanded clones.

>NA|TRBJ1-6|few|TRBV12-3/TRBV12-4
CASSLYGAYNSPLHF
TGTGCCAGCAGTTTATATGGGGCGTATAATTCACCCCTCCACTTT
>TRBD2|TRBJ2-1|few|TRBV4-3
CASSHPGLAGYGNEQFF
TGCGCCAGCAGCCATCCTGGACTAGCGGGGTATGGGAATGAGCAGTTCTTC
>NA|TRBJ2-7|NA|TRBV7-2
CASGETANF
TGTGCCAGCGGGGAGACCGCGAACTTC
>NA|TRBJ1-6|NA|TRBV7-2
CASSQHADVFSPLHF
TGTGCCAGCAGCCAACACGCCGATGTTTTCTCACCCCTCCACTTT
>NA|TRBJ1-1|NA|TRBV3-1
CASSQEPLLNTEAFF
TGTGCCAGCAGCCAAGAGCCCTTATTAAACACTGAAGCTTTCTTT
>NA|TRBJ2-3|many|TRBV4-1
CASSLTWGFYKSSTDTQYF
TGCGCCAGCAGCCTTACCTGGGGATTCTATAAATCTAGCACAGATACGCAGTATTTT
>NA|TRBJ2-7|NA|TRBV27
CASSRSGEQYF
TGTGCCAGCAGCCGGTCGGGCGAGCAGTACTTC
>NA|TRBJ2-7|few|TRBV4-3
CASSQVVGLPYEQYF
TGCGCCAGCAGCCAAGTGGTGGGGCTCCCCTACGAGCAGTACTTC
>NA|TRBJ1-3|many|TRBV7-9
CASTPDYSGNTIYF
TGTGCCAGCACCCCCGACTACTCTGGAAACACCATATATTTT
>NA|TRBJ1-1|once|TRBV25-1
CASSGSGGPTEAFF
TGTGCCAGCAGTGGCTCGGGGGGGCCCACTGAAGCTTTCTTT
>NA|TRBJ1-1|many|TRBV5-1
CASSLDRLNTEAFF
TGCGCCAGCAGCTTGGATCGATTGAACACTGAAGCTTTCTTT
>NA|TRBJ1-2|NA|TRBV9
CASSVAGVLGYGYTF
TGTGCCAGCAGCGTAGCTGGGGTTCTTGGCTATGGCTACACCTTC
>NA|TRBJ1-2|few|TRBV11-2
CASSSVTGTGGYTF
TGTGCCAGCAGCTCAGTTACCGGGACGGGAGGCTACACCTTC
>TRBD2|TRBJ2-4|many|TRBV6-5
CASSYSSGGATKNIQYF
TGTGCCAGCAGTTACTCTAGCGGGGGGGCCACTAAAAACATTCAGTACTTC
>NA|TRBJ2-2|few|TRBV12-3/TRBV12-4
CASSLATLGGELFF
TGTGCCAGCAGTTTAGCCACCCTTGGCGGGGAGCTGTTTTTT
>NA|TRBJ1-2|few|TRBV4-1
CASSQDSQGFGGYTF
TGCGCCAGCAGCCAAGATTCCCAGGGGTTTGGTGGCTACACCTTC
>NA|TRBJ1-2|few|TRBV7-3
CASSPDGTIGYTF
TGTGCCAGCAGCCCCGACGGGACTATTGGCTACACCTTC